These 20 T cell receptor beta chains originate from one sample sequenced in a study of vaccination effects on CD4 cells after COVID-19. Sequencing was performed with immunoSEQ multiplex PCR; in TCRdb, only in-frame clones are kept and a portion is missing. Here the sample spans roughly 24,000 clones, under 85% being singletons. These receptors' targets are unknown. Antigen-specific CD4+ T cell clonotypes were called by their expansion after viral peptide-pool culture in ViraFEST. Culture lasted 10 days before CD4+ T cell isolation. Two doses of BNT162b2 or mRNA-1273 vaccine were administered to participants. The material sequenced was CD4+ T cells from PBMCs cultured with HCoV-NL63 spike peptides, taken after COVID-19 vaccination. These receptors all come from a human donor who received a COVID-19 vaccine.

The CDR3 loop reads CASSEGRRDPFVAFF. The CDR3 DNA sequence: TGTGCCAGCAGTGAAGGCCGTCGTGATCCTTTTGTAGCTTTCTTT. This rearrangement joins TRBV2 to TRBJ1-1; D gene uncertain. Germline CDR1 and CDR2: SNHLY and FYNNEI. The CDR3 loop spans 15 amino acids. Between the trimmed V and J ends, which lost 1 base and 10 bases, there was a span of 19 bases.

The chain has TRBV9 and TRBJ2-7, with 10 bases that match TRBD2. The CDR3 is 15 amino acids. Germline V gene data show CDR1 as SGDLS and CDR2 as YYNGEE. Germline trimming cut 3 bases from V and 0 bases from J; bases unmatched to any gene: 3. Here the CDR3 reads CASSASGGASYEQYF. CDR3 nucleotides: TGTGCCAGCAGCGCCAGCGGGGGGGCCTCCTACGAGCAGTACTTC.

CDR3 bases: TGTGCCACTGACAGGGGCATGAACACTGAAGCTTTCTTT. Encoded protein: CATDRGMNTEAFF. The chain joins TRBV2 to TRBJ1-1; 8 nucleotides line up with TRBD1. V gave up 10 bases and J gave up 0 bases; unmatched junction bases: 4. CDR1 and CDR2 (germline): SNHLY, FYNNEI. The length of the CDR3 is 13 residues.

The V call is TRBV4-3, the J call TRBJ2-7; 10 bases match TRBD2. This CDR3 spans 15 amino acids. From germline, CDR1 is LGHNA and CDR2 YSLEER. The V segment lost 4 bases and the J segment 2 bases; nucleotides outside the gene matches: 5. The CDR3 DNA follows: TGCGCCAGCAGCCGTACTAGCGGGGCGGCCTACGAGCAGTACTTC. It specifies CASSRTSGAAYEQYF.

The chain recombines TRBV19 with TRBJ1-2; TRBD1 matches 8 bases. The germline V gene encodes CDR1 LNHDA and CDR2 SQIVND (reference sequence). The V and J ends lost 7 bases and 0 bases, in that order; junction bases with no gene match: 13. The CDR3 runs to 17 residues. CDR3 residues: CASTIQGANPPNYGYTF. CDR3 in DNA: TGTGCCAGTACCATTCAGGGGGCGAACCCTCCTAACTATGGCTACACCTTC.

The chain couples TRBV18 to TRBJ2-5; TRBD2 agrees at 10 bases. CDR1 and CDR2 (germline): KGHSH, LQKENI. The CDR3 is 16 residues long. The V and J ends lost 2 bases and 5 bases, in that order; junction bases with no gene match: 8. CDR3 in DNA: TGTGCCAGCTCACCAGGAACGCTAGCGGGGGAGGAGACCCAGTACTTC. Its protein product is CASSPGTLAGEETQYF. Drawing the rest from reference TRBV18 and TRBJ2-5, the complete variable domain is NAGVMQNPRHLVRRRGQEARLRCSPMKGHSHVYWYRQLPEEGLKFMVYLQKENIIDESGMPKERFSAEFPKEGPSILRIQQVVRGDSAAYFCASSPGTLAGEETQYFGPGTRLLVL.

This rearrangement joins TRBV6-5 to TRBJ1-6; TRBD1 matches 9 bases. Germline V CDR1 and CDR2: MNHEY, SVGAGI. The CDR3 runs to 15 residues. Unmatched junction bases numbered 7, after V lost 6 bases and J lost 7 bases. CDR3 sequence (DNA): TGTGCCAGCAGGACACGGGACAGGGAGAATTCACCCCTCCACTTT. Amino acid sequence: CASRTRDRENSPLHF.

This rearrangement joins TRBV25-1 to TRBJ1-6; D is undetermined. V lost 5 bases, J lost 0 bases, and 5 bases lay in between. Looked up from germline, CDR1 is MGHDK and CDR2 is SYGVNS. This CDR3 region has 14 residues. CDR3: CASSWSSYNSPLHF. DNA of the CDR3: TGTGCCAGCAGTTGGAGCTCCTATAATTCACCCCTCCACTTT.

This chain uses TRBV6-1 with TRBJ1-2; D remains ambiguous. CDR1 and CDR2 from the germline V gene are MNHNS and SASEGT. This CDR3 has 13 amino acids. Deletions cut 0 bases from V and 4 bases from J, with 6 bases between. The CDR3 spells CASSEARVYGYTF. As DNA, the CDR3 is TGTGCCAGCAGTGAAGCACGCGTCTATGGCTACACCTTC.

The V and J genes are TRBV2 and TRBJ2-5; 8 nucleotides line up with TRBD2. This CDR3 is built from 12 residues. Unmatched junction bases numbered 4, after V lost 8 bases and J lost 5 bases. CDR1 is SNHLY and CDR2 is FYNNEI in the germline V gene. CDR3 in DNA: TGTGCCAGCCGGGAGGGCGGGGAGACCCAGTACTTC. Translation gives CASREGGETQYF.

This clone was seen only a few times. The chain has TRBV30 and TRBJ1-1; possibly TRBD1 for D (6 bases). V was trimmed by 4 bases and J by 8 bases, leaving 17 bases between them. The CDR3 loop spans 13 amino acids. The germline V gene has CDR1 GTSNPN and CDR2 SVGIG (reference sequence). Here the CDR3 reads CAWMGHLIREAFF. In DNA, the CDR3 is TGTGCCTGGATGGGACATTTAATTCGGGAAGCTTTCTTT.

V gene TRBV7-2 combines with J gene TRBJ1-3; a possible D gene is TRBD1 (5 bases). Between the trimmed V and J ends, which lost 5 bases and 1 base, there was a span of 12 bases. The germline gives CDR1 SGHTA, CDR2 FQGNSA. CDR3 size: 15 residues. CDR3 coding DNA: TGTGCCAGCAGCCCTTGGTGGGGGTCTGGAAACACCATATATTTT. Its translation: CASSPWWGSGNTIYF.

The rearrangement joins TRBV5-1 to TRBJ1-4; tentatively, D is TRBD1 (6 bases). The length of the CDR3 is 15 residues. Germline V gene data show CDR1 as SGHRS and CDR2 as YFSETQ. V was pared by 3 bases and J by 7 bases, with 16 bases between. The CDR3 is CASSSGAGGSEKLFF. Written as DNA, the CDR3 is TGCGCCAGCAGCTCCGGAGCGGGGGGCAGTGAAAAACTGTTTTTT.

With regard to this clone: Sequence at one end of the junction differs from germline and may be a read error. The V and J genes are TRBV7-7 and TRBJ2-1, with D tentatively TRBD2 (6 bases). CDR3 length: 15 residues. The germline gives CDR1 SSHAT, CDR2 FNYEAQ (reference sequence). CDR3 residues: CASSLVTGREWEQFF. For the CDR3, the DNA is TGTGCTAGCAGCTTAGTTACCGGGAGAGAATGGGAGCAGTTCTTC.

The chain uses TRBV5-6 and TRBJ1-3; no definite D call. Germline CDR1 SGHDT, CDR2 YYEEEE. The CDR3 contains 15 residues. Trimming took 1 base from V and 0 from J, leaving 8 bases between them. CDR3 sequence: CASSLRVSSGNTIYF. The CDR3 DNA is TGTGCCAGCAGCTTGAGGGTGAGCTCTGGAAACACCATATATTTT.

The chain is built from TRBV2 and TRBJ2-1, with TRBD2 as a possible D gene (6 bases). There are 15 residues in the CDR3. Germline lookup yields CDR1 SNHLY and CDR2 FYNNEI. V lost 6 bases, J lost 1 base, and 13 bases lay in between. CDR3: CASRRLEGSYNEQFF. CDR3 bases: TGTGCCAGCAGACGACTAGAGGGATCCTACAATGAGCAGTTCTTC.

The CDR3 here is CASSIRGGDTEAFF. CDR3 nucleotides: TGTGCCAGTAGTATAAGGGGAGGTGATACTGAAGCTTTCTTT. The gene calls are TRBV19 and TRBJ1-1; a weak D match, TRBD1 (5 bases). There are 14 residues in the CDR3. Trimming took 2 bases from V and 5 from J, leaving 12 bases between them. The germline gives CDR1 LNHDA, CDR2 SQIVND (reference sequence).

V is TRBV16 and J is TRBJ1-5; 8 bases match TRBD1. Germline CDR1 reads KGHSY; CDR2 reads FQNENV. CDR3 length equals 13 residues. V shed 6 bases, J shed 4 bases, and the junction held 2 bases outside the gene matches. CDR3 loop: CASRRTGNQPQHF. The CDR3 region has the DNA TGTGCCAGCAGACGGACAGGGAATCAGCCCCAGCATTTT.

The genes are TRBV18 and TRBJ1-1; possibly TRBD1 for D (5 bases). The CDR3 length is 15 residues. V shed 3 bases and J shed 4 bases, with 15 bases lying between them. Per germline, CDR1 KGHSH and CDR2 LQKENI. The CDR3 is CASSPGTVGVTEAFF. CDR3 DNA sequence: TGTGCCAGCTCACCGGGGACCGTCGGGGTCACTGAAGCTTTCTTT.

The CDR3 sequence is CASHRLAGSGTGELFF. The DNA for the CDR3 is TGTGCCAGCCATCGCTTGGCGGGCTCAGGCACCGGGGAGCTGTTTTTT. V gene TRBV19 combines with J gene TRBJ2-2; maybe TRBD2 (5 bases). Trimming removed 9 bases at V and 4 bases at J, with 21 bases between. The CDR3 runs 16 residues. Germline CDR1 reads LNHDA; CDR2 reads SQIVND (reference sequence). Using reference TRBV19 and TRBJ2-2 for the parts outside the CDR3, the full variable domain is DGGITQSPKYLFRKEGQNVTLSCEQNLNHDAMYWYRQDPGQGLRLIYYSQIVNDFQKGDIAEGYSVSREKKESFPLTVTSAQKNPTAFYLCASHRLAGSGTGELFFGEGSRLTVL.